This T cell receptor (beta chain) was profiled in a study of cytomegalovirus exposure and HLA in healthy donors. Findings and caveats of the study: Reported performance of the classifier showed diagnosis of cytomegalovirus status with high specificity and sensitivity.

Points on this clone: Its specificity is not known.

Produced via immunoSEQ multiplex PCR; TCRdb's table is partial and in-frame only. This sample has about 130,000 clones, with 85% to 90% found just once. The V gene end was trimmed by 7 bases and the J gene end by 3 bases; junction bases not matched to a gene: 8. Per the germline V gene, CDR1 is MDHEN and CDR2 is SYDVKM. The CDR3 spans 14 residues. The chain couples TRBV28 to TRBJ1-1; 7 nucleotides agree with TRBD1. The sequencing input was PBMCs. The sequence came from a woman aged 25-40 years in good health and CMV-seropositive. CDR3 coding DNA: TGTGCCAGCACCCTAGGGGGCAGATACACTGAAGCTTTCTTT. Translating gives CASTLGGRYTEAFF.